This record covers a single T cell receptor beta chain. The sample originates from a study of blood T cell repertoires in COVID-19. This CDR3 contains 15 residues. Looked up from germline, CDR1 is SGDLS and CDR2 is YYNGEE. Trimming shortened V by 2 bases and J by 1 base, and 10 bases separated the two germline ends. In the original analysis: Using reference gene primer amplification, nucleated cell counts were estimated. Clones were sequenced by immunoSEQ multiplex PCR, and TCRdb holds only the in-frame ones, with some missing. That table gives V, J and clone size, and the DNA gave D and trimming. The sample includes around 260,000 clones, about 88% of them seen just once.

The source is a man aged 18 to 30 with active or convalescent COVID-19. This chain uses TRBV9 with TRBJ1-3; tentatively, D is TRBD1 (6 bases). Source material: peripheral blood. Written as DNA, the CDR3 is TGTGCCAGCAGCGTCCAGGACAGTTCTGGAAACACCATATATTTT. It is translated as CASSVQDSSGNTIYF. Together with reference TRBV9 and TRBJ1-3, the CDR3 gives the full variable domain: DSGVTQTPKHLITATGQRVTLRCSPRSGDLSVYWYQQSLDQGLQFLIQYYNGEERAKGNILERFSAQQFPDLHSELNLSSLELGDSALYFCASSVQDSSGNTIYFGEGSWLTVV.